The clone carrying this TCR beta chain was detected only a few times. Its antigen is currently unknown. Trimming removed 6 bases at V and 5 bases at J, with 13 bases between. Germline V gives CDR1 MNHNS, CDR2 SASEGT. The CDR3 sequence is 14 residues long. This sample is drawn from a study of T cells in Graves' hyperthyroidism and ophthalmopathy. TCR beta CDR3 region amplification was performed from RNA transcripts. The TCR CDR3 was amplified in a first-round RT-PCR using the HTBI primer set. TCRdb redid the calling of the multiplex PCR reads with MiXCR, one entry per CDR3 protein. The table lists 730,000 or so distinct CDR3 sequences, about 17% of them singletons. Those patients with uncontrolled infection, other autoimmune disease, pregnancy or lactation were excluded. First hyperthyroidism diagnosis is when the blood sample was obtained, before any ophthalmopathy symptoms. The PBMCs had their origin in more than 9.5 ml of fresh peripheral blood.

Study-level findings and limits: Clonotypes that were expanded in thyroid above 0.001 mostly appeared in blood too.

The sequenced sample was blood. This chain joins TRBV6-1 and TRBJ1-4; no reliable D call. This receptor was obtained from a woman aged 45-59 years with Graves' hyperthyroidism that later progressed to Graves' ophthalmopathy. The CDR3 bases are TGTGCCAGCAGCCAGGACCCCTGGAATGAAAAACTGTTTTTT. As protein: CASSQDPWNEKLFF.